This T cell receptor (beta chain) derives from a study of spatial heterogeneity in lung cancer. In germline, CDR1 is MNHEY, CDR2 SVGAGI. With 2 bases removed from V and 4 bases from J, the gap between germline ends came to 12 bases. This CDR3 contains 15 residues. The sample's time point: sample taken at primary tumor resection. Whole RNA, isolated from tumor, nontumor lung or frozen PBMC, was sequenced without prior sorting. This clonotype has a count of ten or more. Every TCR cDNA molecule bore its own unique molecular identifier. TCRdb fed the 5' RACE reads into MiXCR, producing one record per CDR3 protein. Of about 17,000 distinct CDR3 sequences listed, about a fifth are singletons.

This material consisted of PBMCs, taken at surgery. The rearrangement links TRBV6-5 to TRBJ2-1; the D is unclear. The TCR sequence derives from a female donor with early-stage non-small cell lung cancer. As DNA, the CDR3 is TGTGCCAGCAGTTACACCCTAGGGCGGTACAATGAGCAGTTCTTC. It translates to CASSYTLGRYNEQFF.